Below are 8 T cell receptor beta chains sequenced from a single sample in a study of CD8+CD57+ T cells in acquired aplastic anemia. In patients chosen for sequencing, flow cytometry had shown CD8+CD57+ cell expansion. Genomic DNA constituted the template upon which TCR beta VDJ and CDR3 profiling was performed. One entry per CDR3 protein, called by TCRdb with MiXCR from the reads. The sample contains 200,000 or so distinct CDR3 sequences, just under 50% of which appear only once. Sequencing input: sorted CD4+, CD8+, or CD8+CD57+ T cells (not recorded which) from PBMCs. These receptors all come from a human donor with aplastic anemia.

There are a few counts of this clonotype. The V and J genes are TRBV5-1 and TRBJ2-3, with D maybe TRBD1 (6 bases). Germline lookup yields CDR1 SGHRS and CDR2 YFSETQ. The CDR3 sequence is 15 residues long. Trimming took 4 bases from V and 2 from J, leaving 14 bases between them. CDR3 coding DNA: TGCGCCAGCAGCATGGGCAGGGGCCTCACAGATACGCAGTATTTT. It yields the protein CASSMGRGLTDTQYF.

The chain couples TRBV2 to TRBJ2-3; TRBD2 aligns across 8 bases. The V and J ends lost 7 bases and 3 bases, in that order; junction bases with no gene match: 6. CDR3 size: 14 residues. Germline values: CDR1 SNHLY, CDR2 FYNNEI. Here the CDR3 reads CASTSGGLTDTQYF. In nucleotides, the CDR3 is TGTGCCAGCACCTCGGGGGGGCTTACAGATACGCAGTATTTT.

The rearrangement joins TRBV2 to TRBJ2-5; D might be TRBD1 (6 bases). The V gene's germline CDR1 is SNHLY and CDR2 FYNNEI. The CDR3 has 16 amino acids. Trimming left V 6 bases short and J 5 bases short, with 22 bases between. The DNA of the CDR3 is TGTGCCAGCAGAGAGGGGGACGTAGGGGTTGCGGAGACCCAGTACTTC. This encodes CASREGDVGVAETQYF. The complete variable domain, with remaining parts taken from reference TRBV2 and TRBJ2-5, reads EPEVTQTPSHQVTQMGQEVILRCVPISNHLYFYWYRQILGQKVEFLVSFYNNEISEKSEIFDDQFSVERPDGSNFTLKIRSTKLEDSAMYFCASREGDVGVAETQYFGPGTRLLVL.

The chain combines TRBV19 with TRBJ2-7; TRBD1 is a possible D gene (5 bases). The CDR3 loop spans 15 amino acids. V was cut by 1 base and J by 2 bases, with 12 bases left in between. Looked up from germline, CDR1 is LNHDA and CDR2 is SQIVND (reference sequence). CDR3 in DNA: TGTGCCAGTAGTATAGGGGGCCGAAAGACCTACGAGCAGTACTTC. Protein: CASSIGGRKTYEQYF.

The J gene is TRBJ1-4, the V gene TRBV25-1; 7 nucleotides align to TRBD1. This CDR3 is built from 14 residues. V was pared by 4 bases and J by 8 bases, with 7 bases of the junction left unmatched. The germline V gene has CDR1 MGHDK and CDR2 SYGVNS. This CDR3 reads CASSGDSEVEKLFF. CDR3 bases: TGTGCCAGCAGTGGGGACAGTGAGGTCGAAAAACTGTTTTTT.

The chain employs TRBV29-1 and TRBJ1-1, with unresolved D. V was pared by 7 bases and J by 3 bases, with 15 bases between. The length of the CDR3 is 13 residues. The germline V gene has CDR1 SQVTM and CDR2 ANQGSEA. CDR3 nucleotides: TGCAGCGCTGTAGGCCATCTGGACACTGAAGCTTTCTTT. Amino acid sequence: CSAVGHLDTEAFF.

V and J are TRBV7-6 and TRBJ2-3; maybe TRBD2 (6 bases). Germline-derived CDR1 and CDR2 are SGHVS and FNYEAQ. The CDR3 has 16 residues. V lost 0 bases to trimming and J lost 6 bases, with 16 bases between them. The CDR3 DNA reads TGTGCCAGCAGCTTAGCGGTGGGGGGTAGTACGGATACGCAGTATTTT. This gives the protein CASSLAVGGSTDTQYF.

The chain joins TRBV25-1 to TRBJ2-7, with D maybe TRBD2 (5 bases). Germline V gene lookup returns CDR1 MGHDK and CDR2 SYGVNS. This CDR3 has 13 residues. CDR3 sequence: CASLTGRDYEQYF. In DNA form, the CDR3 reads TGTGCTAGTCTAACCGGACGGGACTACGAGCAGTACTTC.